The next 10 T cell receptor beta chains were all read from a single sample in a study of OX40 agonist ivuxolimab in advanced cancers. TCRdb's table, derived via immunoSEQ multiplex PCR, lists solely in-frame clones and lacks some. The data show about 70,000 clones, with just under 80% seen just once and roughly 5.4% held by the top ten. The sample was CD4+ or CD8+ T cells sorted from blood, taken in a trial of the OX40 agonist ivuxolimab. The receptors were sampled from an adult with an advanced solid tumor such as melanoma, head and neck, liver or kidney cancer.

The CDR3, as DNA: TGTGCCAGCAGCTTGATCCTGACAGGGGGGAACACTGAAGCTTTCTTT. Amino acid sequence: CASSLILTGGNTEAFF. The chain employs TRBV5-6 and TRBJ1-1; 9 bases map to TRBD1. The length of the CDR3 is 16 residues. Germline loops: CDR1 SGHDT, CDR2 YYEEEE. After removal of 1 base from V and 1 base from J, the junction contained 5 bases not matched to a gene.

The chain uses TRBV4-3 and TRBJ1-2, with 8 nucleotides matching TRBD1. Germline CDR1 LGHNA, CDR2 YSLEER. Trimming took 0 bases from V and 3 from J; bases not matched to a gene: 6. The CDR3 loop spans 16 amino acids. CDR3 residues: CASSQDPPGQDYGYTF. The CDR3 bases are TGCGCCAGCAGCCAAGACCCTCCGGGACAGGACTATGGCTACACCTTC.

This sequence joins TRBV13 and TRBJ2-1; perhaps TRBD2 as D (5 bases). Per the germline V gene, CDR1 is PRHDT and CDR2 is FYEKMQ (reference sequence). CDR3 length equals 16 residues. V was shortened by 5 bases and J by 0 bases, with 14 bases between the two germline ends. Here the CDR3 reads CASSTPKGSSYNEQFF. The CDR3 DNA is TGTGCCAGCAGCACCCCGAAAGGGAGCTCCTACAATGAGCAGTTCTTC.

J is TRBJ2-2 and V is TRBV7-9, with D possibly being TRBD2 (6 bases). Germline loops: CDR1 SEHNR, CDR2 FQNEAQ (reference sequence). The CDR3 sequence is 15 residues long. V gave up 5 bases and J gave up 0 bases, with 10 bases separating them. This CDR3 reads CASSRTITNTGELFF. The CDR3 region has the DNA TGTGCCAGCAGCCGGACTATAACGAACACCGGGGAGCTGTTTTTT.

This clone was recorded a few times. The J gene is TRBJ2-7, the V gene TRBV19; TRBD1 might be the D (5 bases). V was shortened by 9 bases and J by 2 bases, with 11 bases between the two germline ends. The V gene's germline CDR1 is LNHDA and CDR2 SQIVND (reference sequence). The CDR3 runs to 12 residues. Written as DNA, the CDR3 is TGTGCCAGCGCCCAAGGGGCCTACGAGCAGTACTTC. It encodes CASAQGAYEQYF.

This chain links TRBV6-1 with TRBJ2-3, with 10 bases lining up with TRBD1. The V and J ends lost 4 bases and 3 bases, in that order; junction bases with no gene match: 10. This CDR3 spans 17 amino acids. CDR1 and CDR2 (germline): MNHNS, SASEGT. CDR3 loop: CASSANRDRGRTDTQYF. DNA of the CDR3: TGTGCCAGCAGTGCGAACCGGGACAGGGGAAGGACAGATACGCAGTATTTT.

In DNA, the CDR3 is TGTGCCTGGAGTGTCGGCGGGGTCTCCTACGAGCAGTACTTC. Its protein is CAWSVGGVSYEQYF. This chain links TRBV30 with TRBJ2-7, with D maybe TRBD2 (6 bases). V was pared by 0 bases and J by 0 bases, with 9 bases between. CDR3 length: 14 amino acids. Looked up from germline, CDR1 is GTSNPN and CDR2 is SVGIG (reference sequence). The full variable domain, in which reference TRBV30 and TRBJ2-7 provide the parts outside the CDR3, is SQTIHQWPATLVQPVGSPLSLECTVEGTSNPNLYWYRQAAGRGLQLLFYSVGIGQISSEVPQNLSASRPQDRQFILSSKKLLLSDSGFYLCAWSVGGVSYEQYFGPGTRLTVT.

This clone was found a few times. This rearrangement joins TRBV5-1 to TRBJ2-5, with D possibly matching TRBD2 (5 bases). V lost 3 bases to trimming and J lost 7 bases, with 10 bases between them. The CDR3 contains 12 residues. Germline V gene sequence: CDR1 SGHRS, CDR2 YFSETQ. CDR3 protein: CASSSPLGTQYF. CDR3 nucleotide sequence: TGCGCCAGCAGCTCCCCACTAGGGACCCAGTACTTC.

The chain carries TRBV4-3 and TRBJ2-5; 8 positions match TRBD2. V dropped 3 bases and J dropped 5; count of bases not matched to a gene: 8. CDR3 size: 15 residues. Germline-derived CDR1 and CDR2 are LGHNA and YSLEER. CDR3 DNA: TGCGCCAGCAGCCAGGCCGGGGGGGCCGGCGAGACCCAGTACTTC. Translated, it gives CASSQAGGAGETQYF.

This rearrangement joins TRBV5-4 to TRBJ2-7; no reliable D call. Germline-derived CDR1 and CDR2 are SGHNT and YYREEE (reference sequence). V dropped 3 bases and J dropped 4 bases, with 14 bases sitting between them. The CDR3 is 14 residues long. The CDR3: CASSSSPERYEQYF. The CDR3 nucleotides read TGTGCCAGCAGCTCATCTCCGGAGAGGTACGAGCAGTACTTC. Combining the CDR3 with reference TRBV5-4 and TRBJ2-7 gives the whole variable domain ETGVTQSPTHLIKTRGQQVTLRCSSQSGHNTVSWYQQALGQGPQFIFQYYREEENGRGNFPPRFSGLQFPNYSSELNVNALELDDSALYLCASSSSPERYEQYFGPGTRLTVT.